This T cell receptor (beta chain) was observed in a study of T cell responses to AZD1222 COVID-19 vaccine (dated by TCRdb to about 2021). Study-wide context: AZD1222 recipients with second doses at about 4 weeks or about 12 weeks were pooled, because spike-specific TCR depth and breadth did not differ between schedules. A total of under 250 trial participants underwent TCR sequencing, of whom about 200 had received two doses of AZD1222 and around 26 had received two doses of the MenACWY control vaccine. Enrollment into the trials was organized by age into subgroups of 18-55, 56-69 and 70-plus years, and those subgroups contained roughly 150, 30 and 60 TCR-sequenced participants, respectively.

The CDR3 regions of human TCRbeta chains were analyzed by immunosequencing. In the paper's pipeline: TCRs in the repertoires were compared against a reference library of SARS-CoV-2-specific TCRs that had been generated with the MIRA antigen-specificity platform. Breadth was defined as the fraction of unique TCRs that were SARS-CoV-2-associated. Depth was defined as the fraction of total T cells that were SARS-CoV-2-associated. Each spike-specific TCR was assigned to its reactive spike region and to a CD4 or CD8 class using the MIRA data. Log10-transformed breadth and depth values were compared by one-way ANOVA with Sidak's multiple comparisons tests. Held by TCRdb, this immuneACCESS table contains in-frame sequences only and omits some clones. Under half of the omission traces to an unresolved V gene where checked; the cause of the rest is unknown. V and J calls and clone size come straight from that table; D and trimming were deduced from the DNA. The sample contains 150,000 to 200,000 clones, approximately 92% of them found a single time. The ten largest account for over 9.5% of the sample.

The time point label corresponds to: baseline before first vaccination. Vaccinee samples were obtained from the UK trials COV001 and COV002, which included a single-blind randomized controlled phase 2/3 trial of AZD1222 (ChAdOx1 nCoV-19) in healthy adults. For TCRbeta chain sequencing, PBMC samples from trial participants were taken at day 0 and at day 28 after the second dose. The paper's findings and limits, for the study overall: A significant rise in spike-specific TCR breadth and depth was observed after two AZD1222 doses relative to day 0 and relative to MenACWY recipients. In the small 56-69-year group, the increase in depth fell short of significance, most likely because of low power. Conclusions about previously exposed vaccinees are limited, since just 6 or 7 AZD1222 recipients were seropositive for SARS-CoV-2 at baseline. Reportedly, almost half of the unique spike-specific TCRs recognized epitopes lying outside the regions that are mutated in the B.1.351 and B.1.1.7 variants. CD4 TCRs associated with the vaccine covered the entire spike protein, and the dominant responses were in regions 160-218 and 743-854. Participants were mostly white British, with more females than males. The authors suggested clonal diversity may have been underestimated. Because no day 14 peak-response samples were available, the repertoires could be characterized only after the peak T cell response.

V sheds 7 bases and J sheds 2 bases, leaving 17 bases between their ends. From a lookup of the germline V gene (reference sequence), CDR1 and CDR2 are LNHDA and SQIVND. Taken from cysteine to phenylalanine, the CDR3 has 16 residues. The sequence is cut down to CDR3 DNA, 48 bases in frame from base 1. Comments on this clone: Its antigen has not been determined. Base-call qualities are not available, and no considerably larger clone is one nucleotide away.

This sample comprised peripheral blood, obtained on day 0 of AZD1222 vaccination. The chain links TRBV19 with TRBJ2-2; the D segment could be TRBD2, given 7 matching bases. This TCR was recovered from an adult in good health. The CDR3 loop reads CASNTRGGFNTGELFF. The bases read TGTGCCAGTAACACAAGGGGGGGTTTTAACACCGGGGAGCTGTTTTTT. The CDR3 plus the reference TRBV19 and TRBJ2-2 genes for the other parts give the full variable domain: DGGITQSPKYLFRKEGQNVTLSCEQNLNHDAMYWYRQDPGQGLRLIYYSQIVNDFQKGDIAEGYSVSREKKESFPLTVTSAQKNPTAFYLCASNTRGGFNTGELFFGEGSRLTVL.